This T cell receptor (beta chain) was retrieved from a study of T cells in women clearing cervical HPV infection. General study points: CIN3+ cases had significantly higher TCR richness than controls; evenness did not differ.

To note about this clone: What it recognizes is unknown.

Profiled with immunoSEQ multiplex PCR; TCRdb holds only in-frame clones, not every one. The specimen's table records around 40,000 clones. Specimen: blood buffy coat. The source is a woman between 18 and 75 years old with a cervical HPV16 infection that either progressed to CIN3+ or cleared (not recorded which).

The CDR3 DNA, read in part, is TGTGCCAGCTGTTGGGGATCCGGGGAGACG. It encodes CASCWGSGET. The CDR3 reads in full as CASCWGSGETQYF. This chain joins TRBV2 and TRBJ2-3, with D possibly TRBD2 on 5 matching bases. The sequenced fragment ends 3 residues before the CDR3 boundary, so the rest is inferred from the germline J gene. Germline-derived CDR1 and CDR2 are SNHLY and FYNNEI. The CDR3 extends over 13 amino acids.